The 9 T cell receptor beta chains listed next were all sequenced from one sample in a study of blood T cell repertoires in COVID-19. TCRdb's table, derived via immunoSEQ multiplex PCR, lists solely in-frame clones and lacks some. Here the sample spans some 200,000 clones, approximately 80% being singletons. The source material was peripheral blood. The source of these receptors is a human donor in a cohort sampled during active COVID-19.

CDR3 region: CASSIDRVVGNTIYF. For the CDR3, the DNA is TGTGCCAGTAGTATCGACAGGGTGGTTGGAAACACCATATATTTT. The chain uses TRBV19 and TRBJ1-3; 7 bases map to TRBD1. With V trimmed by 3 bases and J by 3 bases, 5 bases remained unmatched. Per germline, CDR1 LNHDA and CDR2 SQIVND (reference sequence). This CDR3 comprises 15 residues.

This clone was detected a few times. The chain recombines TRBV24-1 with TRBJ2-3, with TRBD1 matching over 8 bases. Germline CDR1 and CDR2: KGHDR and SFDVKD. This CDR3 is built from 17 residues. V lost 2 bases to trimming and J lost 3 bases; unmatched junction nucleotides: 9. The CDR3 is CATSDSARTGSTDTQYF. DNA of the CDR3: TGTGCCACCAGTGATTCCGCTCGGACAGGGAGTACAGATACGCAGTATTTT.

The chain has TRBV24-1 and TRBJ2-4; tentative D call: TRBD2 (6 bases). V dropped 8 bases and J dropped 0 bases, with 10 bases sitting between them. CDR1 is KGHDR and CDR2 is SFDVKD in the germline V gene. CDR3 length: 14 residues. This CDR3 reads CATTRREAKNIQYF. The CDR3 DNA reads TGTGCCACCACCCGGCGGGAAGCCAAAAACATTCAGTACTTC.

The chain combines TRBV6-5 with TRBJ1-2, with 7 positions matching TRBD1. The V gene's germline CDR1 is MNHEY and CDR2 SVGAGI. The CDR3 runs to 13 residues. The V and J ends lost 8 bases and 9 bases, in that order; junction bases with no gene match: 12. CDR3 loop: CASANERQGSYTF. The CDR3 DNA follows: TGTGCCAGCGCCAATGAGAGACAGGGCAGCTACACCTTC.

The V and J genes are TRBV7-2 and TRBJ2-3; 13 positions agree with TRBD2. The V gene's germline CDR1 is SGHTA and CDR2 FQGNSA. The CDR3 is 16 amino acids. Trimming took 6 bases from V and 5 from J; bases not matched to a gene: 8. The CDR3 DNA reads TGTGCCAGCAGACAGTCACTAGCGGGAGGGGGAGATACGCAGTATTTT. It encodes CASRQSLAGGGDTQYF. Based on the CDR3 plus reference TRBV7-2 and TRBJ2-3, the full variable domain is GAGVSQSPSNKVTEKGKDVELRCDPISGHTALYWYRQSLGQGLEFLIYFQGNSAPDKSGLPSDRFSAERTGGSVSTLTIQRTQQEDSAVYLCASRQSLAGGGDTQYFGPGTRLTVL.

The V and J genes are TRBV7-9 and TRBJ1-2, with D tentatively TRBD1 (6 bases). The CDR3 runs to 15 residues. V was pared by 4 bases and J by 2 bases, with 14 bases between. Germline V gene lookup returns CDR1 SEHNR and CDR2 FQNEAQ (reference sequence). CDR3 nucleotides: TGTGCCAGCAGCTCTCGCCGAGGGGGAAACTATGGCTACACCTTC. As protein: CASSSRRGGNYGYTF.

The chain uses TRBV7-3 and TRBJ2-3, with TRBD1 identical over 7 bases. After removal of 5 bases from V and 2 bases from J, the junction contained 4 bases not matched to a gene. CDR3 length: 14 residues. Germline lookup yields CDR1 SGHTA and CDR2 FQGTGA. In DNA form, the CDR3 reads TGTGCCAGCAGCGTGGACAGGAACACAGATACGCAGTATTTT. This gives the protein CASSVDRNTDTQYF.

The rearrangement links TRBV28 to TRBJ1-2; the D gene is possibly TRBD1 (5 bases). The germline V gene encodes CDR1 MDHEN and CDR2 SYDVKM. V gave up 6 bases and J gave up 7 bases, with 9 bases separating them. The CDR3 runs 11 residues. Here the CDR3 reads CASSQGFGYTF. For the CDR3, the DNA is TGTGCCAGCAGCCAGGGATTTGGCTACACCTTC.

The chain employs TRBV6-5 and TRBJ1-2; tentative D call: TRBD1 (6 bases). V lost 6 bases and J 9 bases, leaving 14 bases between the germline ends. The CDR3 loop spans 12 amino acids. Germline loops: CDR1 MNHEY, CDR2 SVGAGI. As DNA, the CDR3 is TGTGCCAGCAGCCAGGGGCTTGGAAGCTACACCTTC. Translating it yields CASSQGLGSYTF.